This entry lists 3 T cell receptor beta chains sequenced from one sample in a study of OX40 agonist ivuxolimab in advanced cancers. Here immunoSEQ multiplex PCR was the method, and the copy in TCRdb shows in-frame clones only, minus some. The table lists about 72,000 clones, about 91% of them singletons. The sample here was CD4+ or CD8+ T cells sorted from blood, taken in a trial of the OX40 agonist ivuxolimab. These receptors came from an adult with an advanced solid tumor such as melanoma, head and neck, liver or kidney cancer.

The chain couples TRBV6-1 to TRBJ2-5; the D is unclear. The DNA end favors TRBJ2-7, so the J call may be wrong. This CDR3 has 12 amino acids. Germline CDR1 MNHNS, CDR2 SASEGT. The CDR3 spells CASSSQGYEQYF. CDR3 bases: TGTGCCAGCAGTTCCCAAGGGTACGAGCAGTACTTC.

The sample holds one count of this clone. The V gene is TRBV9, the J gene TRBJ2-2; a weak D match, TRBD2 (6 bases). Trimming shortened V by 0 bases and J by 4 bases, and 22 bases separated the two germline ends. The CDR3 consists of 19 residues. The germline V gene encodes CDR1 SGDLS and CDR2 YYNGEE. The CDR3 sequence is CASSVEGGTPGWGTGELFF. The CDR3 bases are TGTGCCAGCAGCGTAGAGGGCGGGACTCCCGGGTGGGGCACCGGGGAGCTGTTTTTT. Using reference TRBV9 and TRBJ2-2 for the parts outside the CDR3, the full variable domain is DSGVTQTPKHLITATGQRVTLRCSPRSGDLSVYWYQQSLDQGLQFLIQYYNGEERAKGNILERFSAQQFPDLHSELNLSSLELGDSALYFCASSVEGGTPGWGTGELFFGEGSRLTVL.

The chain uses TRBV29-1 and TRBJ2-7; no reliable D call. Germline V gene sequence: CDR1 SQVTM, CDR2 ANQGSEA. V was cut by 6 bases and J by 2 bases, with 14 bases left in between. CDR3 size: 13 residues. The CDR3 sequence is CSVRHSGTYEQYF. CDR3 nucleotide sequence: TGCAGCGTGCGCCACAGTGGAACCTACGAGCAGTACTTC.